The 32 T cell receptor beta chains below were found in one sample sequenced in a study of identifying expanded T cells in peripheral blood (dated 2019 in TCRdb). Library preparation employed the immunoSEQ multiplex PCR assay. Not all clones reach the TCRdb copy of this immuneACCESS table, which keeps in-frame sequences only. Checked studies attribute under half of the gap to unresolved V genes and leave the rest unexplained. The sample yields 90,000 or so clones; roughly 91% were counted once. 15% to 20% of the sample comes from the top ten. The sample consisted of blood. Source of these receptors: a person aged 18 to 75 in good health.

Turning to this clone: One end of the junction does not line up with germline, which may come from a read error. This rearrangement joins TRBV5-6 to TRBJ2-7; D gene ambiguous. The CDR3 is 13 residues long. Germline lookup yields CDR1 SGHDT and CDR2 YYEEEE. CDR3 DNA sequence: TGTGCCAGCAGCTTGGGTACTCACTCGGCGCTGCCCTTC. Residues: CASSLGTHSALPF.

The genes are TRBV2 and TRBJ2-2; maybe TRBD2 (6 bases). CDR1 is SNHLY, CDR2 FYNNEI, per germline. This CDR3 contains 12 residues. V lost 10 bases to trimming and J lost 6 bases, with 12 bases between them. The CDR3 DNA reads TGTGCCATACAGACTAGAGCCGGGGAGCTGTTTTTT. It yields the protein CAIQTRAGELFF.

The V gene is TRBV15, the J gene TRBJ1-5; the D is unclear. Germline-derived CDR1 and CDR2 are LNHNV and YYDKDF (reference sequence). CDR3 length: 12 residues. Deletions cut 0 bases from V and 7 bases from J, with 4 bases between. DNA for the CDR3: TGTGCCACCAGCAGAGATTTCCAGCCCCAGCATTTT. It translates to CATSRDFQPQHF.

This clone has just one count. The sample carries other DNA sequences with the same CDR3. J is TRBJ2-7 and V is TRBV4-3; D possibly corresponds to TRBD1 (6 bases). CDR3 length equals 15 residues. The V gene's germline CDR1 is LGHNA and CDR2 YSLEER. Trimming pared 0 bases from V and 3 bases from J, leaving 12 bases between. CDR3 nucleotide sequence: TGCGCCAGCAGCCAAGATCACAGGGTGAGCTACGAGCAGTACTTC. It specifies CASSQDHRVSYEQYF.

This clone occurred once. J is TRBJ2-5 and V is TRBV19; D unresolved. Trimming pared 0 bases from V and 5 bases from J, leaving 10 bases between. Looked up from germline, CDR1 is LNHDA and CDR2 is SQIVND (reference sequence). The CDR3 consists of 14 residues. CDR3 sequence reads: CASSIDPARETQYF. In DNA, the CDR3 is TGTGCCAGTAGTATAGATCCGGCTCGGGAGACCCAGTACTTC.

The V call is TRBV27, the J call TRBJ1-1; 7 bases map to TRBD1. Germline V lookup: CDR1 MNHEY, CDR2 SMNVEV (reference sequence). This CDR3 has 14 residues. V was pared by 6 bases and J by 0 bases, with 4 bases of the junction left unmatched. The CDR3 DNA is TGTGCCAGCAGGCAACAGGGGCTGAACACTGAAGCTTTCTTT. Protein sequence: CASRQQGLNTEAFF.

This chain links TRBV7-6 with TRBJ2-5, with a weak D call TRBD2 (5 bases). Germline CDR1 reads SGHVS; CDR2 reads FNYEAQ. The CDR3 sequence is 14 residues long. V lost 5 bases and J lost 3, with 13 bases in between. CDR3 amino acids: CASSPPLEEETQYF. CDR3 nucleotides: TGTGCCAGCAGCCCGCCATTGGAGGAAGAGACCCAGTACTTC.

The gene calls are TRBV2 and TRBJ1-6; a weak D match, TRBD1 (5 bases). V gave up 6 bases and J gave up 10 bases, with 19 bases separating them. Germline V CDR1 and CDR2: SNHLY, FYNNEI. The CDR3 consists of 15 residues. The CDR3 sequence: CASRGPGSPGSPLHF. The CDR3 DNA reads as TGTGCCAGCAGGGGTCCAGGTTCCCCAGGGTCACCCCTCCACTTT.

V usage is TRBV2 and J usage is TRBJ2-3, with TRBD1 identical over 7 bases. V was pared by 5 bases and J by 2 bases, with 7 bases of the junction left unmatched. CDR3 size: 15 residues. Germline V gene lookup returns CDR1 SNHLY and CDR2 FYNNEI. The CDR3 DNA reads TGTGCCAGCAGTCCTTCGGGACAGTTCACAGATACGCAGTATTTT. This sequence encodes CASSPSGQFTDTQYF.

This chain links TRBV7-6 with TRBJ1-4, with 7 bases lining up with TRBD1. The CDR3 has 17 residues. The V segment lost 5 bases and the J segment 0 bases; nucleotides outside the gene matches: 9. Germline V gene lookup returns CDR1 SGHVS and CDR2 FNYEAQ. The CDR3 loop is CASSPRSDRATNEKLFF. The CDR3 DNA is TGTGCCAGCAGCCCTCGCTCAGACAGGGCAACTAATGAAAAACTGTTTTTT. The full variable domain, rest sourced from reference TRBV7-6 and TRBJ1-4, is GAGVSQSPRYKVTKRGQDVALRCDPISGHVSLYWYRQALGQGPEFLTYFNYEAQQDKSGLPNDRFSAERPEGSISTLTIQRTEQRDSAMYRCASSPRSDRATNEKLFFGSGTQLSVL.

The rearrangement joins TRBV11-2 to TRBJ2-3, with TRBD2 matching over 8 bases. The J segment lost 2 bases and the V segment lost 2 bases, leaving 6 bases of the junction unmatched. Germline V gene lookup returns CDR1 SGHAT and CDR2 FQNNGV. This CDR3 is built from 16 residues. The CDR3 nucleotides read TGTGCCAGCAGCTTACGGAGCGGGGGAGCCACAGATACGCAGTATTTT. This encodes CASSLRSGGATDTQYF.

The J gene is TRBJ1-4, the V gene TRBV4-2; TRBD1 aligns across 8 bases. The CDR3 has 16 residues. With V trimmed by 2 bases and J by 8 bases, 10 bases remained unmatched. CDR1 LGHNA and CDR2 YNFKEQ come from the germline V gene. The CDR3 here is CASSQFPGGGREKLFF. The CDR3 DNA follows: TGTGCCAGCAGCCAATTCCCAGGGGGCGGAAGAGAAAAACTGTTTTTT.

CDR3 DNA sequence: TGTGCCAGCAGTTACGACGGAGCAGCCAAAAACATTCAGTACTTC. Translation: CASSYDGAAKNIQYF. The genes are TRBV6-6 and TRBJ2-4; D unresolved. The CDR3 has 15 residues. V gave up 2 bases and J gave up 0 bases, with 8 bases separating them. Germline CDR1 and CDR2: MNHNY and SVGAGI (reference sequence).

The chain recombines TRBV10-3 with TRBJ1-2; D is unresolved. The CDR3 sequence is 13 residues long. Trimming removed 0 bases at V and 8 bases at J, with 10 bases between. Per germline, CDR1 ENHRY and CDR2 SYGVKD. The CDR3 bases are TGTGCCATCAGTGAGTCGGAGCCTTGGGGCTACACCTTC. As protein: CAISESEPWGYTF.

This CDR3 is CASSEWAGGTDTQYF. The CDR3 DNA reads as TGTGCCAGCAGTGAATGGGCCGGGGGCACAGATACGCAGTATTTT. The chain links TRBV6-1 to TRBJ2-3; TRBD2 might be the D (5 bases). V was pared by 2 bases and J by 1 base, with 10 bases between. The CDR3 has 15 residues. The germline CDR1 and CDR2 sequences are MNHNS and SASEGT.

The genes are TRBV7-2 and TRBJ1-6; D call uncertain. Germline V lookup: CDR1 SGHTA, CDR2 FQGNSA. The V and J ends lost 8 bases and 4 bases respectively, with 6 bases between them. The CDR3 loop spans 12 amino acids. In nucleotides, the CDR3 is TGTGCCAGCTCCCGGTATAATTCACCCCTCCACTTT. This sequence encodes CASSRYNSPLHF.

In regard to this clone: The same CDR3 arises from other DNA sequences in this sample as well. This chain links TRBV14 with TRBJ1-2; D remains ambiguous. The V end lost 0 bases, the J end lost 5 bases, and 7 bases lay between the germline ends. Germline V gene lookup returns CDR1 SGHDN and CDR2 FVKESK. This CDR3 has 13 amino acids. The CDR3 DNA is TGTGCCAGCAGCCAAGATGTGAGTTATGGCTACACCTTC. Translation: CASSQDVSYGYTF.

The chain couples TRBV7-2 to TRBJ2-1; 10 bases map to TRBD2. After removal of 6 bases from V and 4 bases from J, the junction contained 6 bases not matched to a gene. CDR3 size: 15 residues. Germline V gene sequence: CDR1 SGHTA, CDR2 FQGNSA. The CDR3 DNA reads TGTGCCAGCAGTACCGGGACTAGCGAATACAATGAGCAGTTCTTC. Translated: CASSTGTSEYNEQFF.

CDR3 residues: CASSPPGSYEQYF. The CDR3 nucleotides read TGTGCCAGCTCACCTCCAGGGTCCTACGAGCAGTACTTC. The gene calls are TRBV18 and TRBJ2-7; tentative D call: TRBD1 (5 bases). The V end lost 3 bases, the J end lost 1 base, and 7 bases lay between the germline ends. Germline V lookup: CDR1 KGHSH, CDR2 LQKENI. This CDR3 is 13 amino acids long. Combining the CDR3 with reference TRBV18 and TRBJ2-7 gives the whole variable domain NAGVMQNPRHLVRRRGQEARLRCSPMKGHSHVYWYRQLPEEGLKFMVYLQKENIIDESGMPKERFSAEFPKEGPSILRIQQVVRGDSAAYFCASSPPGSYEQYFGPGTRLTVT.

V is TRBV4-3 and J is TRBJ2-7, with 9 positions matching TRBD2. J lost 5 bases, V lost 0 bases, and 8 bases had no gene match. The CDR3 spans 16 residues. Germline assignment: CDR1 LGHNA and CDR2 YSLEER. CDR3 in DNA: TGCGCCAGCAGCCAAGATCGCGGCGGGGGGGCCAACGAGCAGTACTTC. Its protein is CASSQDRGGGANEQYF.

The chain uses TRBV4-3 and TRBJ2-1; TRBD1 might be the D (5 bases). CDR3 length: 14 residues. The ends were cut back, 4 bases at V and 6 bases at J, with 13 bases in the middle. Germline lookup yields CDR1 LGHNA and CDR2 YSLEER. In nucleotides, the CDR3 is TGCGCCAGCAGCCCTAGGGGCCTATCCAATGAGCAGTTCTTC. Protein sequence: CASSPRGLSNEQFF.

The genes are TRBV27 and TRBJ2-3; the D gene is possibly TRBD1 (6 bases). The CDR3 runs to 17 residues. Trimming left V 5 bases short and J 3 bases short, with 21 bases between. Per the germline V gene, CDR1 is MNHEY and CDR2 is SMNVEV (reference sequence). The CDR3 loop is CASSPATTGTYTDTQYF. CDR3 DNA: TGTGCCAGCAGTCCCGCCACTACCGGGACATATACAGATACGCAGTATTTT.

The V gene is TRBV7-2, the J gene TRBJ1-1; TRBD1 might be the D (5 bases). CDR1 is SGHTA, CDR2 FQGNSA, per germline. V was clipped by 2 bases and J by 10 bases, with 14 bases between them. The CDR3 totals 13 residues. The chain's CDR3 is CASSLRGTKGAFF. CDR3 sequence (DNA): TGTGCCAGCAGCTTAAGGGGTACGAAGGGAGCTTTCTTT.

CDR3 bases: TGTGCCAGCAGCGGCGGTCCGACTAGCGGGGGGGCTGGTGAGCAGTACTTC. Translation gives CASSGGPTSGGAGEQYF. The chain is built from TRBV5-4 and TRBJ2-7; 14 nucleotides agree with TRBD2. The CDR3 is 17 residues long. V was clipped by 4 bases and J by 7 bases; unmatched bases: 13. Germline V lookup: CDR1 SGHNT, CDR2 YYREEE (reference sequence). The variable domain in full, with the rest retrieved from reference TRBV5-4 and TRBJ2-7, is ETGVTQSPTHLIKTRGQQVTLRCSSQSGHNTVSWYQQALGQGPQFIFQYYREEENGRGNFPPRFSGLQFPNYSSELNVNALELDDSALYLCASSGGPTSGGAGEQYFGPGTRLTVT.

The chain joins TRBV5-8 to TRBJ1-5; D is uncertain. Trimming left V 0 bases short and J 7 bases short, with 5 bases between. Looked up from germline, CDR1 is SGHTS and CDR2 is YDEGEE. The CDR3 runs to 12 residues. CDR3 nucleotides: TGTGCCAGCAGCTTGGAAGGCCAGCCCCAGCATTTT. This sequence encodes CASSLEGQPQHF.

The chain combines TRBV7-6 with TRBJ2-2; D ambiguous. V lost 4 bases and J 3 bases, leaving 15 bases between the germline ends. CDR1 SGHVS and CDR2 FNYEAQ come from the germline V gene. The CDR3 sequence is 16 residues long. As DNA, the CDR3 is TGTGCCAGCAGCTCGCAGTCTGGAGCGTACACCGGGGAGCTGTTTTTT. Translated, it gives CASSSQSGAYTGELFF.

CDR3 DNA: TGTGCCAGCAGAAGACTAGCGGGGGTCGGGGGGGAGACCCAGTACTTC. Its translation is CASRRLAGVGGETQYF. The J gene is TRBJ2-5, the V gene TRBV2, with 12 bases aligning to TRBD2. CDR3 size: 16 residues. The ends lost 6 bases at V and 5 bases at J; junction bases unmatched: 10. Germline lookup yields CDR1 SNHLY and CDR2 FYNNEI.

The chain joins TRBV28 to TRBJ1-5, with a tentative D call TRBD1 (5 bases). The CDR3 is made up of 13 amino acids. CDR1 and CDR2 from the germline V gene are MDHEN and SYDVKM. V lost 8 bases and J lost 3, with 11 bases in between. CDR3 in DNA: TGTGCCAGCGGGTACAGGCCCAATCAGCCCCAGCATTTT. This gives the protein CASGYRPNQPQHF.

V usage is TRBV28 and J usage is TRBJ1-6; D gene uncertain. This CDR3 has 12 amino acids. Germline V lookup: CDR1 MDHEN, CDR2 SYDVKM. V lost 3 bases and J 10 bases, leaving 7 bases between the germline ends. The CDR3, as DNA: TGTGCCAGCAGTTTTCCGGGCTCACCCCTCCACTTT. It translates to CASSFPGSPLHF.

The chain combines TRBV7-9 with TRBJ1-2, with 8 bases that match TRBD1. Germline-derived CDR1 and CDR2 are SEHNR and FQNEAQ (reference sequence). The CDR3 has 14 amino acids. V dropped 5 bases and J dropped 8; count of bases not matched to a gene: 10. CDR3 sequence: CASSPDRESKGYTF. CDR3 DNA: TGTGCCAGCAGCCCGGACAGGGAGAGTAAGGGCTACACCTTC.

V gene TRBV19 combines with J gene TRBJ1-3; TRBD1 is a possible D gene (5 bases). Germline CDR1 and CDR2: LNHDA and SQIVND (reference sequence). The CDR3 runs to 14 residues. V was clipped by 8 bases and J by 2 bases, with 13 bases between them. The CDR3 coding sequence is TGTGCCAGTGTTAGGGGTCTCGCTGGAAACACCATATATTTT. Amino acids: CASVRGLAGNTIYF.

This chain's CDR3 is CASSLNRVATTGELFF. CDR3 coding DNA: TGCGCCAGCAGCTTAAACAGGGTCGCGACCACCGGGGAGCTGTTTTTT. This sequence joins TRBV5-1 and TRBJ2-2; TRBD1 is a possible D gene (6 bases). This CDR3 is built from 16 residues. The ends were cut back, 2 bases at V and 4 bases at J, with 15 bases in the middle. Germline V gene lookup returns CDR1 SGHRS and CDR2 YFSETQ.